This is a list of T cell receptor beta chains from one sample in a study of cytomegalovirus exposure and HLA in healthy donors. Measured with immunoSEQ multiplex PCR; TCRdb has only the in-frame clones, and not every one. The sample includes 150,000 to 200,000 clones, roughly 81% of them seen just once. The sample consisted of PBMCs. These receptor sequences come from a young woman in good health and CMV-seronegative. Both conserved end residues are part of each CDR3. Fields, in order: clone size, D gene, V gene, J gene, CDR3 DNA, CDR3 protein. A D gene is named only where the DNA matches it firmly. A row's size may be missing; if present it is once, few, many or a size class.

>.|TRBD1|TRBV5-1|TRBJ1-1
TGCGCCAGCAGCTTGGCGGGGGGACAGGGGAACACTGAAGCTTTCTTT
CASSLAGGQGNTEAFF
>.|.|TRBV27|TRBJ1-4
TGTGCCAGCAGTTTAGCTGACTGGACTAATGAAAAACTGTTTTTT
CASSLADWTNEKLFF
>.|.|TRBV6-1|TRBJ1-1
TGTGCCAGCAGTGATCAGGGTGGGAACACTGAAGCTTTCTTT
CASSDQGGNTEAFF
>.|.|TRBV7-9|TRBJ2-7
TGTGCCAGCAGCTTAGGGGTCAGGGTTTACGAGCAGTACTTC
CASSLGVRVYEQYF
>.|TRBD2|TRBV6-6|TRBJ2-5
TGTGCCAGCTGGACTAGCGGGGGGCAAGAGACCCAGTACTTC
CASWTSGGQETQYF
>.|TRBD1|TRBV7-6|TRBJ2-3
TGTGCCAGCAGCTGGGGACAGATCACAGATACGCAGTATTTT
CASSWGQITDTQYF
>.|.|TRBV9|TRBJ2-3
TGTGCCAGCAAGCCGAGCGGTAGCACAGATACGCAGTATTTT
CASKPSGSTDTQYF
>.|TRBD1|TRBV6-5|TRBJ1-1
TGTGCCAGCAGGGATCCCGGGACAGCGAACACTGAAGCTTTCTTT
CASRDPGTANTEAFF
>.|TRBD1|TRBV6-5|TRBJ1-2
TGTGCCAGCAGTTACAGACAGGGCTATGGCTACACCTTC
CASSYRQGYGYTF
>.|TRBD2|TRBV27|TRBJ2-3
TGTGCCAGCAGTTTAGTATGGACTAGCGGGGGGCCAGATACGCAGTATTTT
CASSLVWTSGGPDTQYF
>.|TRBD1|TRBV5-1|TRBJ2-2
TGCGCCAGCCAAGGGACAGAGTTAAACACCGGGGAGCTGTTTTTT
CASQGTELNTGELFF
>.|TRBD1|TRBV19|TRBJ1-6
TGTGCCAGTACAACCAGGGGACAGGGTAATTCACCCCTCCACTTT
CASTTRGQGNSPLHF
>.|.|TRBV4-2|TRBJ2-7
TGTGCCAGCAGCCGGGACTGGTCCTACGAGCAGTACTTC
CASSRDWSYEQYF
>.|TRBD2|TRBV4-1|TRBJ2-3
TGCGCCAGCAGCCTACGACCCTGGGCGGGGGGCAACCTAAATCCCACAGATACGCAGTATTTT
CASSLRPWAGGNLNPTDTQYF
>.|.|TRBV19|TRBJ1-5
TGTGCCACGACGTGGGCAGGGGTAGATCAGCCCCAGCATTTT
CATTWAGVDQPQHF
>.|TRBD1|TRBV6-1|TRBJ1-1
TGTGCCAGCAGTGATCGAGGGGGCGCGGTGACTGAAGCTTTCTTT
CASSDRGGAVTEAFF
>once|TRBD2|TRBV5-1|TRBJ2-7
TGCGCCAGCAGCTTGGGCCTAGCGGGGGTCTACGAGCAGTACTTC
CASSLGLAGVYEQYF
>.|TRBD1|TRBV4-1|TRBJ1-3
TGCGCCAGCAGCCAAGAAGGGACAGGGAGTGGAAACACCATATATTTT
CASSQEGTGSGNTIYF
>.|TRBD1|TRBV9|TRBJ2-4
TGTGCCAGCAGCGCACTTACACAGGGGCTGGCCAAAAACATTCAGTACTTC
CASSALTQGLAKNIQYF
>.|TRBD2|TRBV18|TRBJ2-5
TGTGCCAGCCTGGAACTAGCGGGGCCCAGAACGGCCCAGTACTTC
CASLELAGPRTAQYF
>.|TRBD2|TRBV6-5|TRBJ2-3
TGTGCCAGCAGTTACACGGCGGGAGGAGATACGCAGTATTTT
CASSYTAGGDTQYF
>.|TRBD1|TRBV5-4|TRBJ2-1
TGTGCCAGCAGTTTCGAGCCGGGACAGGGGGCCTACAATGAGCAGTTCTTC
CASSFEPGQGAYNEQFF
>few|.|TRBV5-1|TRBJ2-1
TGCGCCAGCCGAGAACGGGGGAGCTCCTACAATGAGCAGTTCTTC
CASRERGSSYNEQFF
>.|TRBD1|TRBV19|TRBJ1-1
TGTGCCAGTACCAAAAGGGGACAGGGGAGGACTGAAGCTTTCTTT
CASTKRGQGRTEAFF
>once|TRBD1|TRBV7-9|TRBJ2-1
TGTGCCAGCAGCTTAGGAACGACAGGGGGCCCCATTGATGAGCAGTTCTTC
CASSLGTTGGPIDEQFF
>.|.|TRBV5-1|TRBJ1-1
TGCGCCAGCAGCCCCGCGGCGGGGGGTGAAGCTTTCTTT
CASSPAAGGEAFF
>.|.|TRBV6-1|TRBJ2-6
TGTGCCAGCAGTGAAGCGCAGAGGACAGCGGGGGCCAACGTCCTGACTTTC
CASSEAQRTAGANVLTF
>.|.|TRBV27|TRBJ1-6
TGTGCCAGCAGTTTAGGAGAGCAATCACCCCTCCACTTT
CASSLGEQSPLHF
>.|TRBD1|TRBV18|TRBJ2-6
TGTGCCAGCTCGACCGGGACAGGGAATCTGGGGGCCAACGTCCTGACTTTC
CASSTGTGNLGANVLTF
>.|TRBD1|TRBV5-1|TRBJ2-7
TGCGCCAGCAGCCCCGAGGACAGGGGGCCCCCCTACGAGCAGTACTTC
CASSPEDRGPPYEQYF
>.|TRBD2|TRBV27|TRBJ2-3
TGTGCCAGCAGTTTATCGAGGATGAGCTTAGCGGGAGGGGGGGATACGCAGTATTTT
CASSLSRMSLAGGGDTQYF
>.|TRBD2|TRBV27|TRBJ2-7
TGTGCCAGCAGTTTCGGGGGGACTAACTACGAGCAGTACTTC
CASSFGGTNYEQYF
>.|TRBD1|TRBV6-6|TRBJ1-5
TGTGCCAGCAGTGGACAGGGAGGGGAGGGTCAGCCCCAGCATTTT
CASSGQGGEGQPQHF
>.|.|TRBV29-1|TRBJ1-2
TGCAGCGTTGACGGGCAGGGGATTAACTATGGCTACACCTTC
CSVDGQGINYGYTF
>.|TRBD1|TRBV27|TRBJ2-2
TGTGCCAGCAGTATAGGCGGGACAGGGAACACCGGGGAGCTGTTTTTT
CASSIGGTGNTGELFF
>.|TRBD1|TRBV28|TRBJ1-5
TGTGCCAGCAGCCCACGCCTCGGGACAGTAGGGACAGCCCAGCATTTT
CASSPRLGTVGTAQHF
>few|.|TRBV18|TRBJ2-7
TGTGCCAGCTCGACCCGCTCAGCGGGTGAATCCTACGAGCAGTACTTC
CASSTRSAGESYEQYF
>few|TRBD2|TRBV5-1|TRBJ2-3
TGCGCCAGCAGCCCGCCCAGCGGGGGGGGCACAGATACGCAGTATTTT
CASSPPSGGGTDTQYF
>.|.|TRBV6-1|TRBJ2-7
TGTGCCAGCAAGCCCGGGACACGGAACAGCTACGAGCAGTACTTC
CASKPGTRNSYEQYF
>.|.|TRBV5-4|TRBJ2-1
TGTGCCAGCAGCCCGGACACGTCCTACAATGAGCAGTTCTTC
CASSPDTSYNEQFF
>.|.|TRBV19|TRBJ1-6
TGTGCCAGTAGTATTCCCTACTTGAATTCACCCCTCCACTTT
CASSIPYLNSPLHF
>.|.|TRBV5-4|TRBJ2-1
TGTGCCAGCAGCGCCTTTAAGCGGGACAATGAGCAGTTCTTC
CASSAFKRDNEQFF
>few|.|TRBV30|TRBJ2-7
TGTGCCTGGACCCCCCCCGCGACCTACGAGCAGTACTTC
CAWTPPATYEQYF
>.|.|TRBV6-6|TRBJ1-1
TGTGCCAGCAGTTACTCGGGGCAGGGAAGTGAAGCTTTCTTT
CASSYSGQGSEAFF
>.|TRBD2|TRBV12-5|TRBJ2-7
TGTGCTAGTGGTTTGTCGGGGGGGTACGAGCAGTACTTC
CASGLSGGYEQYF
>.|TRBD2|TRBV5-1|TRBJ2-1
TGCGCCAGCAGCTTGTCCCTAGCGGGAGGTGAGCAGTTCTTC
CASSLSLAGGEQFF
>.|.|TRBV11-3|TRBJ2-7
TGTGCCAGCAGCTTTAGTCAGGCCTACGAGCAGTACTTC
CASSFSQAYEQYF
>.|.|TRBV4-1|TRBJ2-5
TGCGCCAGCAGCCACAACTACCTCCAAGAGACCCAGTACTTC
CASSHNYLQETQYF
>.|TRBD2|TRBV4-1|TRBJ2-7
TGCGCCAGCAGCCAAGATCCCGCTAGCGGGAGTATGGGACTGCGCGAGCAGTACTTC
CASSQDPASGSMGLREQYF
>.|TRBD1|TRBV7-9|TRBJ2-7
TGTGCCAGCAGCAGGCGGACAGGGGTGAGAGACGAGCAGTACTTC
CASSRRTGVRDEQYF
>.|TRBD1|TRBV4-2|TRBJ1-1
TGTGCCAGCAGCCACACGACAGGGGGCGATTGGAACACTGAAGCTTTCTTT
CASSHTTGGDWNTEAFF
>.|TRBD1|TRBV27|TRBJ2-5
TGTGCCAGCAGTCCACGGGACAGACCCTGGGAGACCCAGTACTTC
CASSPRDRPWETQYF